One sample yielded the 32 T cell receptor beta chains listed below, sequenced in a study of shared clonotypes between healthy human individuals. Here immunoSEQ multiplex PCR was the method, and the copy in TCRdb shows in-frame clones only, minus some. The top ten hold around 13% of the sample, which has about 480,000 clones, 75% to 80% seen once. Sequenced input: PBMCs. These receptors came from a woman in her thirties or forties in good health. Some clones in this sample may be carry-over from other donors' samples.

This clone was seen only a few times. The rearrangement joins TRBV10-3 to TRBJ2-5; a possible D gene is TRBD1 (5 bases). The V gene's germline CDR1 is ENHRY and CDR2 SYGVKD. The CDR3 sequence is 14 residues long. Trimming pared 9 bases from V and 0 bases from J, leaving 14 bases between. The DNA for the CDR3 is TGTGCCATTAAGATTGGGGCAGACCAAGAGACCCAGTACTTC. Translating it yields CAIKIGADQETQYF.

The J gene is TRBJ2-3, the V gene TRBV5-4, with 8 positions matching TRBD2. CDR3 length: 16 amino acids. The junction had 8 bases not matched to a gene; V was cut back by 3 bases and J by 2 bases. Germline CDR1 is SGHNT and CDR2 is YYREEE (reference sequence). The CDR3 is CASSSQRERNTDTQYF. The CDR3 bases are TGTGCCAGCAGCTCCCAGCGGGAGCGAAACACAGATACGCAGTATTTT.

J is TRBJ2-4 and V is TRBV7-9, with D tentatively TRBD1 (6 bases). Trimming cost V 5 bases and J 0 bases, with 14 bases left between them. Germline lookup yields CDR1 SEHNR and CDR2 FQNEAQ (reference sequence). This CDR3 region has 16 residues. The chain's CDR3 is CASSPVDRLAKNIQYF. CDR3 DNA sequence: TGTGCCAGCAGCCCCGTGGACAGACTAGCCAAAAACATTCAGTACTTC.

The chain employs TRBV6-6 and TRBJ1-5; D may be TRBD1 (5 bases). Trimming removed 8 bases at V and 3 bases at J, with 11 bases between. Germline V gene data show CDR1 as MNHNY and CDR2 as SVGAGI (reference sequence). The length of the CDR3 is 13 residues. The CDR3 DNA sequence: TGTGCCAGCCACGCAGGGATCAATCAGCCCCAGCATTTT. Translation: CASHAGINQPQHF.

The chain recombines TRBV28 with TRBJ1-4; 12 bases agree with TRBD1. Unmatched junction bases numbered 10, after V lost 2 bases and J lost 3 bases. The CDR3 has 19 residues. The germline V gene has CDR1 MDHEN and CDR2 SYDVKM. The CDR3 bases are TGTGCCAGCAGTTTAGGAGCTGGGGGACAGGGGGCATCTAATGAAAAACTGTTTTTT. This translates into CASSLGAGGQGASNEKLFF.

J is TRBJ2-2 and V is TRBV14, with 11 nucleotides matching TRBD2. Germline CDR1 reads SGHDN; CDR2 reads FVKESK. Trimming cost V 2 bases and J 1 base; bases outside gene matches: 9. The CDR3 is made up of 19 amino acids. CDR3 in DNA: TGTGCCAGCAGCCAATTAAGGGGACTAGCGGAATTGAACACCGGGGAGCTGTTTTTT. Translated, it gives CASSQLRGLAELNTGELFF.

This rearrangement joins TRBV6-5 to TRBJ2-5; tentatively, D is TRBD2 (5 bases). The CDR3 runs 12 residues. Per germline, CDR1 MNHEY and CDR2 SVGAGI. Deletions cut 8 bases from V and 5 bases from J, with 12 bases between. CDR3 region: CASGIRGETQYF. DNA for the CDR3: TGTGCCAGCGGCATTCGAGGGGAGACCCAGTACTTC.

Comment on this clone: This likely came from a read error, as a far larger clone is one base away. Other DNA sequences in this specimen translate into the identical CDR3. The chain is built from TRBV29-1 and TRBJ2-4; D is perhaps TRBD2 (5 bases). The V end was cut by 7 bases, the J end by 3 bases, with 10 bases between. CDR3 length equals 12 residues. The V gene's germline CDR1 is SQVTM and CDR2 ANQGSEA. This CDR3 is CSGGSGKNIQYF. As DNA, the CDR3 is TGCAGCGGAGGGAGTGGCAAAAACATTCAGTACTTC.

This sequence joins TRBV11-2 and TRBJ1-2; a possible D gene is TRBD1 (5 bases). With 5 bases removed from V and 4 bases from J, the gap between germline ends came to 14 bases. The CDR3 sequence is 14 residues long. Germline-derived CDR1 and CDR2 are SGHAT and FQNNGV. CDR3: CASSPSGGIYGYTF. CDR3 DNA: TGTGCCAGCAGCCCCAGCGGGGGTATCTATGGCTACACCTTC.

The chain carries TRBV5-1 and TRBJ1-1; TRBD1 might be the D (5 bases). This CDR3 region has 15 residues. The germline CDR1 and CDR2 sequences are SGHRS and YFSETQ. Trimming left V 0 bases short and J 3 bases short, with 12 bases between. The CDR3 here is CASSLGFGGDTEAFF. The CDR3, as DNA: TGCGCCAGCAGCTTGGGATTTGGAGGGGACACTGAAGCTTTCTTT.

The CDR3 loop is CASSLAGANTEAFF. CDR3 DNA sequence: TGCGCCAGCAGCTTGGCAGGAGCGAACACTGAAGCTTTCTTT. This chain links TRBV5-1 with TRBJ1-1, with unresolved D. The germline V and J ends were trimmed by 0 bases and 1 base, with 7 bases remaining between them. The CDR3 runs to 14 residues. Germline CDR1 reads SGHRS; CDR2 reads YFSETQ.

J is TRBJ1-2 and V is TRBV2, with 7 positions matching TRBD1. This CDR3 has 13 residues. The germline gives CDR1 SNHLY, CDR2 FYNNEI. The V and J ends lost 5 bases and 8 bases, in that order; junction bases with no gene match: 8. For the CDR3, the DNA is TGTGCCAGCAGTACAGGGGTAGGAGGGGGCTACACCTTC. Translated: CASSTGVGGGYTF.

This clone was detected only a few times. The V gene is TRBV28, the J gene TRBJ1-2; perhaps TRBD1 as D (5 bases). The ends were cut back, 11 bases at V and 5 bases at J, with 24 bases in the middle. CDR1 and CDR2 from the germline V gene are MDHEN and SYDVKM. The CDR3 has 15 amino acids. As DNA, the CDR3 is TGTGCCTCCGGGCGGGGGTCGGTGGCTAGGTATGGCTACACCTTC. Its translation is CASGRGSVARYGYTF.

The gene calls are TRBV4-1 and TRBJ2-7; 11 positions agree with TRBD2. CDR1 MGHRA and CDR2 YSYEKL come from the germline V gene. The CDR3 spans 16 residues. J lost 3 bases, V lost 1 base, and 5 bases had no gene match. The CDR3 DNA reads TGCGCCAGCAGCCAAGCCCAACTAGCGGGAGACTACGAGCAGTACTTC. Amino acid sequence: CASSQAQLAGDYEQYF.

The chain couples TRBV18 to TRBJ1-5; D gene ambiguous. Germline V gene sequence: CDR1 KGHSH, CDR2 LQKENI. CDR3 length: 15 amino acids. Trimming took off 2 bases at V and 6 bases at J, with 14 bases between the two ends. CDR3 sequence: CASSPETGSAQPQHF. CDR3 DNA: TGTGCCAGCTCACCAGAAACGGGGTCGGCTCAGCCCCAGCATTTT.

This clone was observed once. This rearrangement joins TRBV7-3 to TRBJ2-1; D may be TRBD2 (5 bases). The CDR3 totals 15 residues. The V end lost 0 bases, the J end lost 7 bases, and 13 bases lay between the germline ends. The germline gives CDR1 SGHTA, CDR2 FQGTGA. CDR3 amino acids: CASSLTRTGPNEQFF. CDR3 sequence (DNA): TGTGCCAGCAGCTTAACTCGGACTGGGCCTAATGAGCAGTTCTTC.

The chain carries TRBV7-3 and TRBJ1-1; D not resolved. Trimming stripped 5 bases from V and 3 bases from J, with 10 bases between. From germline, CDR1 is SGHTA and CDR2 FQGTGA. The CDR3 contains 13 residues. CDR3 in amino acids: CASSPNGDTEAFF. The CDR3 DNA sequence: TGTGCCAGCAGCCCTAATGGGGACACTGAAGCTTTCTTT.

This clone has just one count. A much larger clone lies one base from this, so it may be a read error. The chain couples TRBV2 to TRBJ1-5; D is unclear. Germline V gives CDR1 SNHLY, CDR2 FYNNEI. This CDR3 comprises 12 residues. V gave up 9 bases and J gave up 3 bases, with 9 bases separating them. The CDR3 loop is CASNIDNQPQHF. CDR3 DNA sequence: TGTGCCAGTAACATCGACAATCAGCCCCAGCATTTT. The entire variable domain, with the rest obtained from reference TRBV2 and TRBJ1-5, is as follows: EPEVTQTPSHQVTQMGQEVILRCVPISNHLYFYWYRQILGQKVEFLVSFYNNEISEKSEIFDDQFSVERPDGSNFTLKIRSTKLEDSAMYFCASNIDNQPQHFGDGTRLSIL.

The V call is TRBV27, the J call TRBJ2-1, with TRBD2 identical over 8 bases. Per germline, CDR1 MNHEY and CDR2 SMNVEV (reference sequence). V trimming: 0 bases; J trimming: 4 bases; junction bases outside the gene matches: 8. The length of the CDR3 is 17 residues. The CDR3 DNA sequence: TGTGCCAGCAGTTTATCAACGGGCGGGAGGCGATACAATGAGCAGTTCTTC. This gives the protein CASSLSTGGRRYNEQFF.

This clone came up once. This chain uses TRBV7-6 with TRBJ2-1; D not resolved. V lost 1 base to trimming and J lost 5 bases, with 3 bases between them. The CDR3 has 12 residues. Germline lookup yields CDR1 SGHVS and CDR2 FNYEAQ. CDR3 DNA: TGTGCCAGCAGCTTAGGGGACAATGAGCAGTTCTTC. This encodes CASSLGDNEQFF.

Details on this clone: It may be a read error: a sequence one base away is much more abundant. The chain combines TRBV7-3 with TRBJ2-3, with D maybe TRBD2 (6 bases). Germline lookup yields CDR1 SGHTA and CDR2 FQGTGA. The ends were cut back, 6 bases at V and 0 bases at J, with 10 bases in the middle. The length of the CDR3 is 14 residues. The CDR3 region has the DNA TGTGCCAGCAGTCCGGGACTCAGCACAGATACGCAGTATTTT. It translates to CASSPGLSTDTQYF.

The chain joins TRBV27 to TRBJ2-1; maybe TRBD2 (5 bases). V gave up 3 bases and J gave up 6 bases, with 6 bases separating them. The CDR3 totals 12 residues. The germline CDR1 and CDR2 sequences are MNHEY and SMNVEV (reference sequence). CDR3 residues: CASSFEGNEQFF. The CDR3 DNA reads as TGTGCCAGCAGTTTTGAGGGCAATGAGCAGTTCTTC.

This rearrangement joins TRBV18 to TRBJ1-1; D remains unclear. This CDR3 spans 12 amino acids. From germline, CDR1 is KGHSH and CDR2 LQKENI. Trimming took 5 bases from V and 1 from J, leaving 5 bases between them. This CDR3 reads CASSSRNTEAFF. CDR3 in DNA: TGTGCCAGCTCAAGCAGGAACACTGAAGCTTTCTTT.

This chain connects TRBV29-1 to TRBJ1-1, with D unclear. Germline loops: CDR1 SQVTM, CDR2 ANQGSEA. Trimming shortened V by 4 bases and J by 7 bases, and 13 bases separated the two germline ends. CDR3 length equals 12 residues. The CDR3 bases are TGCAGCGTTGGGTACAAAGAGGGTGAAGCTTTCTTT. Translated, it gives CSVGYKEGEAFF.

The V gene is TRBV6-1, the J gene TRBJ1-6; 9 positions match TRBD1. CDR1 and CDR2 from the germline V gene are MNHNS and SASEGT. The CDR3 runs 13 residues. V dropped 4 bases and J dropped 10; count of bases not matched to a gene: 2. CDR3 in DNA: TGTGCCAGCAGTGCAGACAGGGGGTCACCCCTCCACTTT. As protein: CASSADRGSPLHF.

This clone showed up many times. V and J are TRBV5-5 and TRBJ2-7, with TRBD2 identical over 11 bases. The CDR3 runs to 15 residues. V lost 2 bases, J lost 1 base, and 2 bases stayed unmatched. Germline V gene data show CDR1 as SGHKS and CDR2 as YYEKEE (reference sequence). CDR3 residues: CASSFRLAGSYEQYF. As DNA, the CDR3 is TGTGCCAGCAGCTTTAGACTAGCGGGATCCTACGAGCAGTACTTC.

The CDR3 DNA is TGTGCCAGCAGCAGAGAGGTGGGGACCCAAGAGACCCAGTACTTC. Residues: CASSREVGTQETQYF. The chain links TRBV7-2 to TRBJ2-5; D may correspond to TRBD1 or TRBD2 (5 bases each). The CDR3 has 15 amino acids. Germline lookup yields CDR1 SGHTA and CDR2 FQGNSA. V shed 5 bases and J shed 1 base, with 14 bases lying between them.

This clone was seen only once. V usage is TRBV11-1 and J usage is TRBJ2-7, with a tentative D call TRBD1 (6 bases). This CDR3 is built from 14 residues. The germline V gene encodes CDR1 SGHAT and CDR2 FQDESV (reference sequence). The V gene lost 4 bases and the J gene lost 3 bases, with 13 bases spanning the gap. This chain's CDR3 is CASSSGHGLYEQYF. The CDR3 DNA reads as TGTGCCAGCAGCTCGGGACATGGACTCTACGAGCAGTACTTC.

V gene TRBV6-5 combines with J gene TRBJ2-5, with 7 nucleotides matching TRBD1. J lost 1 base, V lost 6 bases, and 8 bases had no gene match. This CDR3 contains 15 residues. Germline V gives CDR1 MNHEY, CDR2 SVGAGI. The CDR3 is CASRVDRDSQETQYF. The CDR3 nucleotides read TGTGCCAGCAGAGTGGACCGGGACAGCCAAGAGACCCAGTACTTC.

The V gene is TRBV7-2, the J gene TRBJ1-1; perhaps TRBD1 as D (5 bases). V lost 6 bases and J 1 base, leaving 9 bases between the germline ends. This CDR3 has 13 amino acids. CDR1 and CDR2 from the germline V gene are SGHTA and FQGNSA. The chain's CDR3 is CASSYQGNTEAFF. DNA of the CDR3: TGTGCCAGCAGTTATCAGGGGAACACTGAAGCTTTCTTT.

The rearrangement links TRBV5-1 to TRBJ2-7, with a weak D call TRBD2 (5 bases). The CDR3 sequence is 16 residues long. Germline V gene data show CDR1 as SGHRS and CDR2 as YFSETQ. The germline V and J ends were trimmed by 4 bases and 2 bases, with 19 bases remaining between them. This CDR3 is CASSPTPGLGAYEQYF. In DNA form, the CDR3 reads TGCGCCAGCAGCCCAACCCCGGGGTTGGGAGCCTACGAGCAGTACTTC.

The chain recombines TRBV30 with TRBJ1-5; 7 bases agree with TRBD1. This CDR3 spans 20 amino acids. CDR1 is GTSNPN, CDR2 SVGIG, per germline (reference sequence). With 0 bases clipped from V and 3 bases from J, the junction kept 20 bases outside the gene matches. The chain's CDR3 is CAWSVLEAGTVKTYNQPQHF. CDR3 bases: TGTGCCTGGAGTGTACTTGAGGCCGGGACAGTCAAGACTTACAATCAGCCCCAGCATTTT.